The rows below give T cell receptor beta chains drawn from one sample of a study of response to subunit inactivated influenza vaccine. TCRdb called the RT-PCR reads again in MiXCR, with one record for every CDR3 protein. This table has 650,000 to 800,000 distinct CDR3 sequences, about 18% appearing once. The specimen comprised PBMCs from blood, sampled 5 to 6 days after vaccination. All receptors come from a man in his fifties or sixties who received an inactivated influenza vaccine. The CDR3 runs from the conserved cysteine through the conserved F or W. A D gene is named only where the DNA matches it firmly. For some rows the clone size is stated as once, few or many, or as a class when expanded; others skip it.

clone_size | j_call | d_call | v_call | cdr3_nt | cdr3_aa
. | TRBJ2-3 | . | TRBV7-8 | TGTGCCAGCAGCTTAGGGCCCCGTGGTTTTTCAGATACGCAGTATTTT | CASSLGPRGFSDTQYF
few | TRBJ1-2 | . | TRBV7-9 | TGTGCCAGCAGCCCGTCGGGGCGGGTATCCGGGGGCTACACCTTC | CASSPSGRVSGGYTF
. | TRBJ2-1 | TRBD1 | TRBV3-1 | TGTGCCAGCAGCTTTCCGGGACAGGGGGTCAATGAGCAGTTCTTC | CASSFPGQGVNEQFF
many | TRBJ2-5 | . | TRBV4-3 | TGCGCCAGCAGCCAAGTTTGGGGACAGTGGGGGGAAGAGACCCAGTACTTC | CASSQVWGQWGEETQYF
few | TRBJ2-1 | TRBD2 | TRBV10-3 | TGTGCCATCAGGCCTCTAGCGGGAGGTGGGAATGAGCAGTTCTTC | CAIRPLAGGGNEQFF
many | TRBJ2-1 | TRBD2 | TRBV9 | TGTGCCAGCAGCGTAGCTGCGGCTAGCGGGTACAATGAGCAGTTCTTC | CASSVAAASGYNEQFF
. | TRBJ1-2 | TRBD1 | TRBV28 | TGTGCCAGCAAGAACCAGGACAGGGTTGGCTACACCTTC | CASKNQDRVGYTF
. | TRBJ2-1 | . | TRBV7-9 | TGTGCCAGCAGCCTTAGGACTACAAATGAGCAGCTCTTC | CASSLRTTNEQLF
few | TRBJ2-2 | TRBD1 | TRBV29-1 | TGCAGCGTTAAAGGGACAGAGACCAACACCGGGGAGCTGTTTTTT | CSVKGTETNTGELFF
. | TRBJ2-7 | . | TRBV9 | TGTGCCAGCAGCGAAGGGGAGGTTCGGTACGAGCAGTACTTC | CASSEGEVRYEQYF
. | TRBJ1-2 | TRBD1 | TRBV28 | TGTGCCAGCAGGGGACCTTGGACAGGAGCTAACTATGGCTACACCTTC | CASRGPWTGANYGYTF
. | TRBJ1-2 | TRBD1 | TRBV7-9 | TGTGCCAGCAGCTTAACTCGGCAGGGGGCACATGGCTACACCTTC | CASSLTRQGAHGYTF
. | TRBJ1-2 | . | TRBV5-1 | TGCGCCAGCAGCGGAGACAACTCCGGCTACACCTTC | CASSGDNSGYTF
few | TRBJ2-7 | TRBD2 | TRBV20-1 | TGCAGTGCTAGGGAGACTAGCGATTACGAGCAGTACTTC | CSARETSDYEQYF
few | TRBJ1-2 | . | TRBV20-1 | TGCAGTGCTAGAGATCCAGGGAGGGCCAACTATGGCTACACCTTC | CSARDPGRANYGYTF
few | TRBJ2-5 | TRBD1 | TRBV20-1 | TGCAGTGCAAGGACAGGGGGCCTAGAGACCCAGTACTTC | CSARTGGLETQYF
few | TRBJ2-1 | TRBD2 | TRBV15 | TGTGCCACCAGCAGAGGACTAGCGGGAGACAATGAGCAGTTCTTC | CATSRGLAGDNEQFF
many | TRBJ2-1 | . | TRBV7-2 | TGTGCCAGCAGCATGGGAATGTACAATGAGCAGTTCTTC | CASSMGMYNEQFF
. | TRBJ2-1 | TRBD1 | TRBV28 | TGTGCCAGCGCACCAGGGACAGGAAATTACAATGAGCAGTTCTTC | CASAPGTGNYNEQFF
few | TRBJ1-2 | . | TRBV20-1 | TGCAGTGCTGGGGGGTGGGATCGTGGCGGCTACACCTTC | CSAGGWDRGGYTF
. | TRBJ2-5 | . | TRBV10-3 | TGTGCCATCAGTGAGCAGATCCCAAGGACCCAGTACTTC | CAISEQIPRTQYF
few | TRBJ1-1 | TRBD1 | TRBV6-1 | TGTGCCAGCATTGGGACAGGGGGAGTAGGATACGCTGAAGCTTTCTTT | CASIGTGGVGYAEAFF
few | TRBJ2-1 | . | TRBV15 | TGTGCCACCAGCGCCGGCTCTGGTTACAATGAGCAGTTCTTC | CATSAGSGYNEQFF
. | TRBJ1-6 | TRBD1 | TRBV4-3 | TGCGCCAGCAGCCAAGATGAAGGGGGCAGTTCACCCCTCCACTTT | CASSQDEGGSSPLHF
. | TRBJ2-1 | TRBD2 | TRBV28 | TGTGCCAGCAGTTCGCCACTAGCGCTCCCCAAGGGCAATGAGCAGTTCTTC | CASSSPLALPKGNEQFF
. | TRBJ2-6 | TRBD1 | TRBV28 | TGTGCCAGCAGTTTGGCACAGGGGGTTGGGGCCAACGTCCTGACTTTC | CASSLAQGVGANVLTF
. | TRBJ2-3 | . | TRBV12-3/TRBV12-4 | TGTGCCAGCAGCAGTATCGGGGGCACAGATACGCAGTATTTT | CASSSIGGTDTQYF